Presented here are 14 T cell receptor beta chains from one specimen sequenced in a study of identical twins. Via MiXCR, TCRdb re-called the 5' RACE reads, giving one row per CDR3 protein. The sample records 1.5 million to 2 million distinct CDR3 sequences, about 31% being singletons. Sequencing was done on a sample of cord blood. The receptor source for this set is a newborn girl in good health.

This clonotype has only a few counts. The chain couples TRBV5-1 to TRBJ2-7; D call uncertain. Trimming removed 0 bases from V and 5 bases from J, with 9 bases in between. The V gene's germline CDR1 is SGHRS and CDR2 YFSETQ. The CDR3 loop spans 13 amino acids. The CDR3 nucleotides are TGCGCCAGCAGCTTGGGGAAACTCAACGAGCAGTACTTC. Translation gives CASSLGKLNEQYF.

This chain connects TRBV20-1 to TRBJ1-4; D call uncertain. Germline values: CDR1 DFQATT, CDR2 SNEGSKA (reference sequence). V lost 0 bases and J 0 bases, leaving 5 bases between the germline ends. The CDR3 covers 14 residues. CDR3 residues: CSARDATTNEKLFF. Here the CDR3 DNA reads TGCAGTGCTAGAGATGCCACAACTAATGAAAAACTGTTTTTT.

This clonotype was recorded a few times. This chain connects TRBV15 to TRBJ2-1; D is ambiguous. The CDR3 covers 13 residues. V lost 0 bases and J 3 bases, leaving 3 bases between the germline ends. Germline lookup yields CDR1 LNHNV and CDR2 YYDKDF (reference sequence). DNA for the CDR3: TGTGCCACCAGCAGAGATCACTACAATGAGCAGTTCTTC. It specifies CATSRDHYNEQFF.

This chain joins TRBV14 and TRBJ2-1; 8 positions agree with TRBD2. CDR1 SGHDN and CDR2 FVKESK come from the germline V gene. Trimming cost V 3 bases and J 3 bases; bases outside gene matches: 4. The CDR3 is 15 residues long. The DNA for the CDR3 is TGTGCCAGCAGCCAGATGGGACTAGTCTACAATGAGCAGTTCTTC. It yields the protein CASSQMGLVYNEQFF. The whole variable domain, remainder taken from reference TRBV14 and TRBJ2-1, is EAGVTQFPSHSVIEKGQTVTLRCDPISGHDNLYWYRRVMGKEIKFLLHFVKESKQDESGMPNNRFLAERTGGTYSTLKVQPAELEDSGVYFCASSQMGLVYNEQFFGPGTRLTVL.

V is TRBV7-9 and J is TRBJ2-7, with D unresolved. V shed 5 bases and J shed 7 bases, with 15 bases lying between them. Looked up from germline, CDR1 is SEHNR and CDR2 is FQNEAQ (reference sequence). The CDR3 sequence is 13 residues long. This CDR3 reads CASSLRPVHEQYF. CDR3 coding DNA: TGTGCCAGCAGCCTTAGACCAGTCCATGAGCAGTACTTC. Based on the CDR3 plus reference TRBV7-9 and TRBJ2-7, the full variable domain is DTGVSQNPRHKITKRGQNVTFRCDPISEHNRLYWYRQTLGQGPEFLTYFQNEAQLEKSRLLSDRFSAERPKGSFSTLEIQRTEQGDSAMYLCASSLRPVHEQYFGPGTRLTVT.

The DNA of the CDR3 is TGTGCCAGCAGTTCGGGGACTAGCGGGAGGGAAGAGACCCAGTTCTTC. Translating gives CASSSGTSGREETQFF. This chain links TRBV12-3 or TRBV12-4 with TRBJ2-1; 16 bases match TRBD2. Trimming cost V 4 bases and J 13 bases; bases outside gene matches: 10. The CDR3 covers 16 residues.

This clonotype was seen a handful of times. This sequence joins TRBV6-2 or TRBV6-3 and TRBJ2-7, with a weak D call TRBD1 (6 bases). The germline V gene encodes CDR1 MNHEY and CDR2 SVGEGT. V lost 2 bases to trimming and J lost 4 bases, with 12 bases between them. The CDR3 sequence is 14 residues long. As DNA, the CDR3 is TGTGCCAGCAGTTACATACAGGGAGCGTACGAGCAGTACTTC. Amino acids: CASSYIQGAYEQYF.

The chain uses TRBV4-2 and TRBJ2-1; D unclear. The V end was cut by 0 bases, the J end by 0 bases, with 6 bases between. The CDR3 runs to 15 residues. Germline V gene sequence: CDR1 LGHNA, CDR2 YNFKEQ. Written as DNA, the CDR3 is TGTGCCAGCAGCCAAGAAACGGGCTCCTACAATGAGCAGTTCTTC. This codes for CASSQETGSYNEQFF.

This clonotype was found many times. The rearrangement joins TRBV29-1 to TRBJ2-7; a possible D gene is TRBD2 (7 bases). The CDR3 length is 16 residues. Trimming stripped 1 base from V and 3 bases from J, with 19 bases between. Per the germline V gene, CDR1 is SQVTM and CDR2 is ANQGSEA. The chain's CDR3 is CSVEGTGRGAYYEQYF. The CDR3 nucleotides read TGCAGCGTTGAAGGAACAGGGAGGGGGGCCTACTACGAGCAGTACTTC.

Concerning this clonotype: The junction and the germline gene differ at one end; a read error may be behind it. This rearrangement joins TRBV2 to TRBJ2-1, with TRBD2 identical over 11 bases. In germline, CDR1 is SNHLY, CDR2 FYNNEI. The CDR3 length is 17 residues. This chain's CDR3 is CASTSGGRRGPYNEQLF. The CDR3 region has the DNA TGTGCCAGTACTAGCGGGGGCCGTCGTGGACCCTACAATGAGCAGTTATTC. Together with reference TRBV2 and TRBJ2-1, the CDR3 gives the full variable domain: EPEVTQTPSHQVTQMGQEVILRCVPISNHLYFYWYRQILGQKVEFLVSFYNNEISEKSEIFDDQFSVERPDGSNFTLKIRSTKLEDSAMYFCASTSGGRRGPYNEQLFGPGTRLTVL.

V usage is TRBV3-1 and J usage is TRBJ2-5; TRBD2 might be the D (6 bases). This CDR3 is built from 14 residues. CDR1 is LGHDT, CDR2 YNNKEL, per germline (reference sequence). The V end was cut by 2 bases, the J end by 5 bases, with 12 bases between. DNA for the CDR3: TGTGCCAGCAGCCAATCGGGAGCTGGGGAGACCCAGTACTTC. Its protein product is CASSQSGAGETQYF.

This chain joins TRBV4-2 and TRBJ2-4; possible D gene TRBD1, 6 bases. Germline loops: CDR1 LGHNA, CDR2 YNFKEQ. CDR3 length: 15 amino acids. Trimming left V 1 base short and J 1 base short, with 8 bases between. CDR3 in DNA: TGTGCCAGCAGCCAAGGCGGACAGGCCAAAAACATTCAGTACTTC. Encoded protein: CASSQGGQAKNIQYF.

The chain couples TRBV6-1 to TRBJ1-1, with D unclear. This CDR3 region has 13 residues. The germline V gene has CDR1 MNHNS and CDR2 SASEGT. Trimming pared 2 bases from V and 5 bases from J, leaving 9 bases between. Written as DNA, the CDR3 is TGTGCCAGCAGTGAAAGCGGGGTTACTGAAGCTTTCTTT. Translation: CASSESGVTEAFF.

This clonotype was found a few times. The chain carries TRBV14 and TRBJ1-2; 7 bases are shared with TRBD1. Germline assignment: CDR1 SGHDN and CDR2 FVKESK. This CDR3 spans 13 amino acids. The junction had 5 bases not matched to a gene; V was cut back by 4 bases and J by 6 bases. The CDR3 sequence is CASSLQGIDGYTF. The DNA for the CDR3 is TGTGCCAGCAGCCTACAGGGGATTGATGGCTACACCTTC.